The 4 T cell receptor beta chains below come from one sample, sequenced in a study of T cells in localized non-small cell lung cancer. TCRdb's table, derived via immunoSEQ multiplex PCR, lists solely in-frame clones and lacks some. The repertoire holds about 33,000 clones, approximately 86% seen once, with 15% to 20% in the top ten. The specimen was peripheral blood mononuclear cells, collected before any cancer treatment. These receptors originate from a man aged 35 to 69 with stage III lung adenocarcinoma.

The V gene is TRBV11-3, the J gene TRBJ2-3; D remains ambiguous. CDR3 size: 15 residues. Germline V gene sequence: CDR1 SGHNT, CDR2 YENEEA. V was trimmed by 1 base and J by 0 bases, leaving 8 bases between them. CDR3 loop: CASSLVVTSTDTQYF. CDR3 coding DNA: TGTGCCAGCAGCTTAGTGGTTACTAGCACAGATACGCAGTATTTT.

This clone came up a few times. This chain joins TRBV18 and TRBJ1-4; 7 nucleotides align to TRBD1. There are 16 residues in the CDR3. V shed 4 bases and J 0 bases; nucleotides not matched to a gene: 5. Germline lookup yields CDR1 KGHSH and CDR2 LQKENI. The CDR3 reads CASSRTGPPTNEKLFF. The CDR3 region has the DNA TGTGCCAGCTCACGGACAGGACCGCCAACTAATGAAAAACTGTTTTTT.

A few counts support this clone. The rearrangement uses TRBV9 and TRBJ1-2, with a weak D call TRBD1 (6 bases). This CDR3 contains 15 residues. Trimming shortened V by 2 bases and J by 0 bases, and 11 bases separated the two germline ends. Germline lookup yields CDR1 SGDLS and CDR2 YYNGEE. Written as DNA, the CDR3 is TGTGCCAGCAGCGTTACAGGGACTACTAACTATGGCTACACCTTC. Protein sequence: CASSVTGTTNYGYTF. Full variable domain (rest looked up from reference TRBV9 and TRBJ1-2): DSGVTQTPKHLITATGQRVTLRCSPRSGDLSVYWYQQSLDQGLQFLIQYYNGEERAKGNILERFSAQQFPDLHSELNLSSLELGDSALYFCASSVTGTTNYGYTFGSGTRLTVV.

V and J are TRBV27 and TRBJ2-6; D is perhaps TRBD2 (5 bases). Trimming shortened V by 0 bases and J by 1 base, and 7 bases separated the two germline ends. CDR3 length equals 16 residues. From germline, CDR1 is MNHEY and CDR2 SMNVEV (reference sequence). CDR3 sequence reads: CASSLSRVSGANVLTF. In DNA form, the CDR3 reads TGTGCCAGCAGTTTATCGAGGGTATCTGGGGCCAACGTCCTGACTTTC.